Listed below are T cell receptor beta chains from one sample, sequenced in a study of T cell responses to AZD1222 COVID-19 vaccine. Here immunoSEQ multiplex PCR was the method, and the copy in TCRdb shows in-frame clones only, minus some. The sample contains about 170,000 clones, 90% of which appear only once. This specimen consisted of peripheral blood, obtained on day 0 of AZD1222 vaccination. These TCRs come from an adult in good health. Each CDR3 is given with its conserved first and last residue. The D gene is left open where the match is weak.

J: TRBJ2-7; V: TRBV6-5; D: NA; CDR3: CASSYGRNSYEQYF; DNA: TGTGCCAGCAGTTACGGACGGAACTCCTACGAGCAGTACTTC
J: TRBJ2-7; V: TRBV27; D: TRBD1; CDR3: CASSLRGQGSYEQYF; DNA: TGTGCCAGCAGTTTAAGGGGACAGGGCTCCTACGAGCAGTACTTC
J: TRBJ1-3; V: TRBV28; D: NA; CDR3: CASSSSGYSGNTIYF; DNA: TGTGCCAGCAGTTCGTCAGGGTACTCTGGAAACACCATATATTTT
J: TRBJ2-3; V: TRBV20-1; D: TRBD2; CDR3: CSASLAGDRTDTQYF; DNA: TGCAGTGCTAGTCTAGCGGGGGACCGCACAGATACGCAGTATTTT
J: TRBJ1-2; V: TRBV6-1; D: NA; CDR3: CASSELGDYGYTF; DNA: TGTGCCAGCAGTGAATTAGGGGACTATGGCTACACCTTC
J: TRBJ1-5; V: TRBV9; D: TRBD1; CDR3: CASSVVYPGQGNLQPQHF; DNA: TGTGCCAGCAGCGTAGTTTATCCGGGACAGGGGAATCTACAGCCCCAGCATTTT
J: TRBJ1-1; V: TRBV12-3/TRBV12-4; D: NA; CDR3: CASSLAGHTEAFF; DNA: TGTGCCAGCAGTTTAGCAGGCCACACTGAAGCTTTCTTT
J: TRBJ1-4; V: TRBV7-9; D: NA; CDR3: CASSHSRGRAGDEKLFF; DNA: TGTGCCAGCAGCCATTCTCGGGGTCGGGCCGGAGATGAAAAACTGTTTTTT
J: TRBJ2-5; V: TRBV27; D: TRBD2; CDR3: CASSPLAGGGETQYF; DNA: TGTGCCAGCAGTCCACTAGCGGGGGGAGGAGAGACCCAGTACTTC
J: TRBJ2-2; V: TRBV28; D: TRBD2; CDR3: CASTSGGANTGELFF; DNA: TGTGCCAGCACCTCGGGGGGTGCAAACACCGGGGAGCTGTTTTTT
J: TRBJ1-6; V: TRBV28; D: NA; CDR3: CASSGGRYNSPLHF; DNA: TGTGCCAGCAGTGGGGGACGGTATAATTCACCCCTCCACTTT